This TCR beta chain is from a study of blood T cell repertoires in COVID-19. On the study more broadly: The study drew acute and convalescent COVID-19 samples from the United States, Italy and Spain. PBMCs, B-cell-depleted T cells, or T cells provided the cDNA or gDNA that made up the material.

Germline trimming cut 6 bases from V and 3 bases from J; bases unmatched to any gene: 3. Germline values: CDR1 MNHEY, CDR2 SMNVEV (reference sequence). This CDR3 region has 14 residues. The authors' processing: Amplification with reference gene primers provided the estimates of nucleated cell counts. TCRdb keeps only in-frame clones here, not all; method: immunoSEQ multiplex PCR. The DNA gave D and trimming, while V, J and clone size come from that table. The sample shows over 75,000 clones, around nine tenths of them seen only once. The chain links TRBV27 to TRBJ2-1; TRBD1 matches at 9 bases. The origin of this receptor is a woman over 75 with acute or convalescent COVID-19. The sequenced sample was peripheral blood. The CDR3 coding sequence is TGTGCCAGCAGACCGGACAGGGGCTACAATGAGCAGTTCTTC. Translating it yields CASRPDRGYNEQFF.